The rows below give T cell receptor beta chains drawn from one sample of a study of T cells in Graves' hyperthyroidism and ophthalmopathy. TCRdb re-called the multiplex PCR reads through MiXCR, storing one row per CDR3 protein. The sample contains 390,000 or so distinct CDR3 sequences, roughly 15% of which appear only once. Specimen: blood. These TCRs come from a man aged 18 to 29 with Graves' ophthalmopathy. Each CDR3 is given with its conserved first and last residue. The order of the fields is D gene, clone size, V gene, J gene, CDR3 protein, CDR3 DNA. A D gene is named only where the DNA matches it firmly. The size entry is marked missing in some rows and otherwise reads once, few, many or a size class.

>-|many|TRBV5-1|TRBJ2-5
CASSQGRGQQETQYF
TGCGCCAGCAGCCAGGGCAGGGGTCAACAAGAGACCCAGTACTTC
>-|many|TRBV12-3/TRBV12-4|TRBJ2-7
CASSLSGSHEQYF
TGTGCCAGCAGTTTATCAGGGTCCCACGAGCAGTACTTC
>-|-|TRBV12-3/TRBV12-4|TRBJ1-1
CASSQPFRGLSTEAFF
TGTGCCAGCAGCCAACCTTTCCGGGGGCTGAGCACTGAAGCTTTCTTT
>-|many|TRBV6-1|TRBJ1-5
CASSGRTPSDGSANQPQHF
TGTGCCAGCAGTGGCCGGACACCCTCCGATGGCTCAGCCAATCAGCCCCAGCATTTT
>TRBD2|many|TRBV11-3|TRBJ2-1
CASSLSRGGSSYNEQFF
TGTGCCAGCAGCTTGAGTAGAGGCGGGAGCTCCTACAATGAGCAGTTCTTC
>-|many|TRBV11-2|TRBJ2-7
CASSPVGHAGEQYF
TGTGCCAGCAGCCCGGTGGGTCATGCCGGGGAGCAGTACTTC
>TRBD1|-|TRBV30|TRBJ2-7
CAWSETGGADEQYF
TGTGCCTGGAGTGAGACAGGGGGTGCGGACGAGCAGTACTTC
>TRBD2|many|TRBV20-1|TRBJ2-1
CSATRAGGGSAQFF
TGCAGTGCTACCCGAGCGGGAGGAGGGTCAGCGCAGTTCTTC
>-|many|TRBV2|TRBJ1-2
CASGGGDPNYGYTF
TGTGCCAGCGGCGGAGGAGATCCTAACTATGGCTACACCTTC
>TRBD2|many|TRBV11-2|TRBJ2-5
CASSLGTSEKETQYF
TGTGCCAGCAGCTTAGGGACTAGCGAGAAAGAGACCCAGTACTTC
>TRBD1|many|TRBV7-9|TRBJ2-3
CASSLVWDRDSSTDTQYF
TGTGCCAGCAGCTTAGTGTGGGACAGGGATTCTAGCACAGATACGCAGTATTTT
>-|many|TRBV28|TRBJ1-5
CASSRAGRSNQPQHF
TGTGCCAGCAGCCGGGCGGGACGTAGCAATCAGCCCCAGCATTTT
>-|-|TRBV6-5|TRBJ1-2
CASSYSGEGRDGYTF
TGTGCCAGCAGTTACTCGGGGGAGGGACGGGACGGCTACACCTTC
>-|-|TRBV19|TRBJ2-7
CASRRSGRSYEQYF
TGTGCCAGTAGGAGATCGGGACGTTCCTACGAGCAGTACTTC
>TRBD2|-|TRBV7-2|TRBJ2-7
CASSALAGRYEQYF
TGTGCCAGCAGCGCACTAGCGGGGCGCTACGAGCAGTACTTC
>-|-|TRBV10-3|TRBJ2-7
CAITRDSTYEQYF
TGTGCCATTACTCGGGACTCAACCTACGAGCAGTACTTC
>-|many|TRBV6-1|TRBJ1-2
CASSLDGQMGYGYTF
TGTGCCAGCAGCCTAGACGGACAGATGGGATATGGCTACACCTTC
>-|many|TRBV7-8|TRBJ2-7
CASSLETVSVEQYF
TGTGCCAGCAGCTTAGAGACCGTCTCTGTCGAGCAGTACTTC
>TRBD1|-|TRBV6-5|TRBJ2-1
CASSYPQGPVDEQFF
TGTGCCAGCAGTTACCCACAGGGGCCGGTAGATGAGCAGTTCTTC
>TRBD2|-|TRBV3-1|TRBJ2-2
CASSPPSGGARTGELFF
TGTGCCAGCAGCCCCCCTTCGGGGGGGGCGCGGACCGGGGAGCTGTTTTTT
>-|-|TRBV12-3/TRBV12-4|TRBJ2-1
CASSFLEGEFF
TGTGCCAGCAGTTTTCTCGAAGGGGAGTTCTTC
>-|many|TRBV28|TRBJ2-1
CASRDSQSNEQFF
TGTGCCAGCCGGGACTCCCAGAGTAATGAGCAGTTCTTC
>-|many|TRBV19|TRBJ1-1
CASSRGNTEAFF
TGTGCCAGCAGCAGGGGGAACACTGAAGCTTTCTTT
>-|few|TRBV11-2|TRBJ1-4
CASSPVPQTTNEKLFF
TGTGCCAGCAGCCCAGTGCCGCAAACAACTAATGAAAAACTGTTTTTT
>TRBD1|many|TRBV24-1|TRBJ1-2
CATSDFAGGTYGYTF
TGTGCCACCAGTGATTTCGCAGGGGGCACCTATGGCTACACCTTC
>-|few|TRBV20-1|TRBJ2-7
CSARDLVGGSYEQYF
TGCAGTGCTAGAGATCTCGTGGGGGGCTCCTACGAGCAGTACTTC
>-|-|TRBV7-2|TRBJ2-7
CASSLPGLGEQYF
TGTGCCAGCAGCCTCCCCGGTCTGGGGGAGCAGTACTTC
>-|-|TRBV30|TRBJ1-4
CAWSAPTNLREKLFF
TGTGCCTGGAGCGCCCCGACAAACTTGCGGGAGAAACTGTTTTTT
>TRBD2|-|TRBV15|TRBJ2-1
CATSGGGLHNEQFF
TGTGCCACCAGTGGCGGGGGGCTACACAATGAGCAGTTCTTC
>TRBD2|many|TRBV2|TRBJ2-5
CASSDWLAGDQETQYF
TGTGCCAGCAGTGATTGGCTAGCGGGAGACCAAGAGACCCAGTACTTC
>-|many|TRBV2|TRBJ1-1
CASTKGGNTEAFF
TGTGCCAGCACTAAAGGGGGGAACACTGAAGCTTTCTTT
>-|many|TRBV2|TRBJ2-7
CASHPTSYEQYF
TGTGCCAGCCACCCGACTAGTTACGAGCAGTACTTC
>-|-|TRBV19|TRBJ2-1
CASSIVGLNNEQFF
TGTGCCAGTAGTATAGTGGGACTCAACAATGAGCAGTTCTTC
>-|many|TRBV7-9|TRBJ2-4
CASSLAGMLAKNIQYF
TGTGCCAGCAGCTTAGCGGGAATGTTAGCCAAAAACATTCAGTACTTC
>-|-|TRBV27|TRBJ1-2
CASSFSGINYGYTF
TGTGCCAGCAGTTTCTCAGGGATCAACTATGGCTACACCTTC
>-|many|TRBV5-1|TRBJ2-7
CASSQSEGLGSYEQYF
TGCGCCAGCAGCCAATCAGAGGGACTGGGCTCCTACGAGCAGTACTTC
>TRBD1|many|TRBV16|TRBJ1-2
CASSQDLEGATYGYTF
TGTGCCAGCAGCCAAGATCTGGAGGGGGCGACCTATGGCTACACCTTC
>TRBD2|few|TRBV10-3|TRBJ2-5
CATSGAVAQETQYF
TGTGCCACTAGCGGGGCAGTGGCTCAAGAGACCCAGTACTTC
>-|many|TRBV6-1|TRBJ2-7
CASSLERVYEQYF
TGTGCCAGCTCCCTCGAGCGGGTCTACGAGCAGTACTTC
>TRBD2|-|TRBV27|TRBJ2-3
CASRSGRIADTQYF
TGTGCCAGCAGGAGCGGGAGGATAGCAGATACGCAGTATTTT
>-|-|TRBV11-2|TRBJ2-1
CASSLDLGAYNEQFF
TGTGCCAGCAGCTTAGATTTAGGTGCCTACAATGAGCAGTTCTTC
>TRBD1|-|TRBV18|TRBJ1-4
CASSLPRGTGGRHGLFF
TGTGCCAGCTCACTGCCTAGAGGGACAGGGGGCCGGCATGGACTGTTTTTT
>-|-|TRBV10-1|TRBJ2-5
CASSESTGRETQYF
TGCGCCAGCAGTGAATCGACGGGCCGAGAGACCCAGTACTTC